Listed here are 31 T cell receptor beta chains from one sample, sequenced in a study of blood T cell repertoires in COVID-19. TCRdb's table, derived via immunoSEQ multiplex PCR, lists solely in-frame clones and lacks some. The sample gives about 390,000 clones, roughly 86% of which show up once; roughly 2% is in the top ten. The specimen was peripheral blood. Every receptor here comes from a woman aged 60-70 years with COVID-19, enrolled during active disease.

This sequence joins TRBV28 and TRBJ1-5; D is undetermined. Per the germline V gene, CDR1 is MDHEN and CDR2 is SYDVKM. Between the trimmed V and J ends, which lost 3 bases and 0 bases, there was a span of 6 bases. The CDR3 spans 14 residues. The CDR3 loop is CASSLEYSNQPQHF. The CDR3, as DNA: TGTGCCAGCAGTTTGGAGTATAGCAATCAGCCCCAGCATTTT.

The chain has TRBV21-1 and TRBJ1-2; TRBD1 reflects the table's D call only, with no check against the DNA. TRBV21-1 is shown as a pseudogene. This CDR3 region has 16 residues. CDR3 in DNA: TGTGCCAGCAGCCCCAGGGGGACCACGGCTAACTATGGCTACACCTTC. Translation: CASSPRGTTANYGYTF.

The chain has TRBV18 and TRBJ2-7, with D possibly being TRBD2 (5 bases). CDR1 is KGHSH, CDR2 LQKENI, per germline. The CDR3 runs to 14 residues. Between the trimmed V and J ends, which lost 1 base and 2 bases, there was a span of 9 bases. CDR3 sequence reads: CASSPRTGAYEQYF. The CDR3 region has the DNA TGTGCCAGCTCACCACGGACCGGGGCCTACGAGCAGTACTTC.

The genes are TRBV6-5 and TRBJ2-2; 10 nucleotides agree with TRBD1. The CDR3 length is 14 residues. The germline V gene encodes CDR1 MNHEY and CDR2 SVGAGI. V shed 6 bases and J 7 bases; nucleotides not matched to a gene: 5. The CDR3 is CASRGQGRNGELFF. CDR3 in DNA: TGTGCCAGCAGGGGACAGGGGAGAAACGGGGAGCTGTTTTTT.

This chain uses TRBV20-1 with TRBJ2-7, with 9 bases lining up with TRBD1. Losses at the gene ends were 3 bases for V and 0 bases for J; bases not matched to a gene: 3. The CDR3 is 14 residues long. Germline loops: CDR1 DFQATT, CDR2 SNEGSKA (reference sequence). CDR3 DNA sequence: TGCAGTGCTAGTGGGACAGGGAGCTCCTACGAGCAGTACTTC. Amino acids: CSASGTGSSYEQYF.

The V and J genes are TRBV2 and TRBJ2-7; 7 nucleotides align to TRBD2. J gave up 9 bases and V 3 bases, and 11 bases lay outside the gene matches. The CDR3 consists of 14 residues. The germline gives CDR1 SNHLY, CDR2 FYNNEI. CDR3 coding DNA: TGTGCCAGCAGTGATGGACCGCTACCGGGGGGGCAGTACTTC. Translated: CASSDGPLPGGQYF.

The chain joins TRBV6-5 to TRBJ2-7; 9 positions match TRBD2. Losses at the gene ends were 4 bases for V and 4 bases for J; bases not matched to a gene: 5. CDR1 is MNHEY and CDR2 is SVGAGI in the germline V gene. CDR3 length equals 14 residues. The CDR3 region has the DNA TGTGCCAGCAGTTGGGGGACTAGCCGGTACGAGCAGTACTTC. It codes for CASSWGTSRYEQYF.

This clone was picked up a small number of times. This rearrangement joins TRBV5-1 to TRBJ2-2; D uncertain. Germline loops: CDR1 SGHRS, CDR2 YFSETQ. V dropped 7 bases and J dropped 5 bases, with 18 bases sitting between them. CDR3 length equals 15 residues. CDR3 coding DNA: TGCGCCAGCTCCCCTTTTGGGCTACCGACCGGGGAGCTGTTTTTT. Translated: CASSPFGLPTGELFF.

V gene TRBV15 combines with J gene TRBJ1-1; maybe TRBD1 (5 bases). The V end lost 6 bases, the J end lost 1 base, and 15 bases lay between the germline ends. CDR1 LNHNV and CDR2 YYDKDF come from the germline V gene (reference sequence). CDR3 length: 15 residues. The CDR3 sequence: CATSKTRQPNTEAFF. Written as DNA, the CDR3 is TGTGCCACCAGTAAGACACGACAGCCGAACACTGAAGCTTTCTTT.

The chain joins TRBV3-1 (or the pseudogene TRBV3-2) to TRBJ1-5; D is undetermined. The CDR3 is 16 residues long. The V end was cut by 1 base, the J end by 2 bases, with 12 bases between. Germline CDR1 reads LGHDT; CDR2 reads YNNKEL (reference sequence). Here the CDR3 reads CASSQGSLAGNQPQHF. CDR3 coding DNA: TGTGCCAGCAGCCAAGGATCCCTGGCGGGCAATCAGCCCCAGCATTTT.

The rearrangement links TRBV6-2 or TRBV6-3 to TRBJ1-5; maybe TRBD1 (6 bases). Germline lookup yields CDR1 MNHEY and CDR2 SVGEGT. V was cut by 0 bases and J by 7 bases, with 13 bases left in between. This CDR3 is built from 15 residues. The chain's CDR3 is CASSYSPGVRQPQHF. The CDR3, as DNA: TGTGCCAGCAGTTACTCTCCAGGGGTAAGACAGCCCCAGCATTTT.

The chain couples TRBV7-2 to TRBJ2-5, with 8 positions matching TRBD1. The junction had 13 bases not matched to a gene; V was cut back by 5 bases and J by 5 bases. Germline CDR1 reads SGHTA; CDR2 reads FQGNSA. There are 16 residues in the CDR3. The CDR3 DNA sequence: TGTGCCAGCAGCCCGCAACGTCCAGGGGGCCTGGAGACCCAGTACTTC. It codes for CASSPQRPGGLETQYF.

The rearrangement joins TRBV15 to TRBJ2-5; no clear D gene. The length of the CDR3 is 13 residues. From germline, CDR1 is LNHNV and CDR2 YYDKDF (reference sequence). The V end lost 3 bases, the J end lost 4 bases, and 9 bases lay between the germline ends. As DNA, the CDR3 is TGTGCCACCAGCAGGGCCTTAAGAGAGACCCAGTACTTC. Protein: CATSRALRETQYF.

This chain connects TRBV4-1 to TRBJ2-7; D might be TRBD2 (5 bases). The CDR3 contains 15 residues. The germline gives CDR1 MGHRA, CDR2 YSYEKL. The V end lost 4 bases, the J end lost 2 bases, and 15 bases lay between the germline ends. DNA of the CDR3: TGCGCCAGCAGCCCCTGGGAGAAAGGCCCCTACGAGCAGTACTTC. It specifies CASSPWEKGPYEQYF.

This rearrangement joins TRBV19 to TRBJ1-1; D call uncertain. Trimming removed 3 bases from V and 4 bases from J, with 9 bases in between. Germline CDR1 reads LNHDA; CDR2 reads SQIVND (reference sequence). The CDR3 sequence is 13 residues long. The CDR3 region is CASSISRSTEAFF. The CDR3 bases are TGTGCCAGTAGTATTTCCAGATCCACTGAAGCTTTCTTT.

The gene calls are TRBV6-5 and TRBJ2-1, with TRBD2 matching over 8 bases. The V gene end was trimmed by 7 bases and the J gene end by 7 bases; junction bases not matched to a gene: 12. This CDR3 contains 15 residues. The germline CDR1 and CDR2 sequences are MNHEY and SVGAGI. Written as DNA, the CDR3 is TGTGCCAGCAACCGAGCGGGGGTAATAGGGAATGAGCAGTTCTTC. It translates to CASNRAGVIGNEQFF.

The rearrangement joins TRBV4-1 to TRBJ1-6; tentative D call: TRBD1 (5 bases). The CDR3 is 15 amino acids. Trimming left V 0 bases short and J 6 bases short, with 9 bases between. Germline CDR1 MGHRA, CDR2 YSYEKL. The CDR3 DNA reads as TGCGCCAGCAGCCAAGACCAGGGAAGTAATTCACCCCTCCACTTT. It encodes CASSQDQGSNSPLHF.

In DNA, the CDR3 is TGTGCCAGCAATCCCACGGTAGCCACTGAAGCTTTCTTT. Protein product: CASNPTVATEAFF. The chain is built from TRBV6-5 and TRBJ1-1; D gene uncertain. CDR3 size: 13 residues. Deletions cut 7 bases from V and 4 bases from J, with 13 bases between. Germline V gene lookup returns CDR1 MNHEY and CDR2 SVGAGI.

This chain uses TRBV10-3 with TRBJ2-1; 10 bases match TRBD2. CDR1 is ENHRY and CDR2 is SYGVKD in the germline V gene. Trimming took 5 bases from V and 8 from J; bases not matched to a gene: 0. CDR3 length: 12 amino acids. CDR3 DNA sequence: TGTGCCATCAGTCTAGCGGGGGATGAGCAGTTCTTC. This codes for CAISLAGDEQFF.

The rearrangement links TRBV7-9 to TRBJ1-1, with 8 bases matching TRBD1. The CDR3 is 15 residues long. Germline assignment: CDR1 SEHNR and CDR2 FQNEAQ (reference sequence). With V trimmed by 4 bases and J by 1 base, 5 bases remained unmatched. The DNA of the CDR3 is TGTGCCAGCAGCTCAACGGGGACAGGGAACACTGAAGCTTTCTTT. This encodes CASSSTGTGNTEAFF.

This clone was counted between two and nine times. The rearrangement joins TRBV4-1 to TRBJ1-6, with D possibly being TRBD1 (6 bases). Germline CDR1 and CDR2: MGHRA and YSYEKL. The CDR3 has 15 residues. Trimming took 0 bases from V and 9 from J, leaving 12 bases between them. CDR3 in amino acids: CASSQDFAGASPLHF. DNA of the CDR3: TGCGCCAGCAGCCAAGATTTCGCAGGGGCTTCACCCCTCCACTTT.

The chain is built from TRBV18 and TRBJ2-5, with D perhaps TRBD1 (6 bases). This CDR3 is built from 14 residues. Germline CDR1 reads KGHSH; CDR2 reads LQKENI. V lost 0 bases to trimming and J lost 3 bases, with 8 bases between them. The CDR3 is CASSPPHREETQYF. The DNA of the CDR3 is TGTGCCAGCTCACCACCGCACAGGGAAGAGACCCAGTACTTC.

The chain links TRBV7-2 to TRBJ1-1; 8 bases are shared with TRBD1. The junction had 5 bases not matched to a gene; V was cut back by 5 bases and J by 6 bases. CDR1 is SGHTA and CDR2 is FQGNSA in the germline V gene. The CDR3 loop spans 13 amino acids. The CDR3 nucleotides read TGTGCCAGCAGCCCGCCAGGGGGCCCTGAAGCTTTCTTT. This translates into CASSPPGGPEAFF.

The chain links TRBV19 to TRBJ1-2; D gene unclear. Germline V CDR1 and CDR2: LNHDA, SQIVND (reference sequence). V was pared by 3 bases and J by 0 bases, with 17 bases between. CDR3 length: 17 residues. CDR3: CASSMRVQLPTNYGYTF. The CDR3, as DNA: TGTGCCAGTAGTATGAGGGTACAGCTACCTACTAACTATGGCTACACCTTC.

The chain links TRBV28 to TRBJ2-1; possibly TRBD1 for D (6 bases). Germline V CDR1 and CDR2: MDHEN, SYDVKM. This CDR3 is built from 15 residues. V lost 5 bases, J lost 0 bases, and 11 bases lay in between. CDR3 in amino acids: CASSNRDSSYNEQFF. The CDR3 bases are TGTGCCAGCAGTAACAGGGATAGCTCCTACAATGAGCAGTTCTTC.

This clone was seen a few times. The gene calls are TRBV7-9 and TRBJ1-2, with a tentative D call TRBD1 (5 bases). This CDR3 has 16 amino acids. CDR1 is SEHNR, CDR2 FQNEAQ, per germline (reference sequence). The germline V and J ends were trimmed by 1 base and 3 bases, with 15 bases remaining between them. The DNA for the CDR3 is TGTGCCAGCAGCTTAGGACGGGGGATGGAGGACTATGGCTACACCTTC. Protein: CASSLGRGMEDYGYTF.

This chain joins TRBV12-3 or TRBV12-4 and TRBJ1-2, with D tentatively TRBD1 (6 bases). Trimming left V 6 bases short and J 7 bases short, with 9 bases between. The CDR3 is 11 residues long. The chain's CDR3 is CASSPGVGYTF. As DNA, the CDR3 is TGTGCCAGCAGCCCAGGGGTTGGCTACACCTTC.

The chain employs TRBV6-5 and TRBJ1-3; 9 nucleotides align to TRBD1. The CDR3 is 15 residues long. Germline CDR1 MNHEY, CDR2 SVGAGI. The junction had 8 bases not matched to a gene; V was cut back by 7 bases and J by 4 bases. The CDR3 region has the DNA TGTGCCAGCACAAGGACCGGGACAGGGGGAAACACCATATATTTT. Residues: CASTRTGTGGNTIYF.

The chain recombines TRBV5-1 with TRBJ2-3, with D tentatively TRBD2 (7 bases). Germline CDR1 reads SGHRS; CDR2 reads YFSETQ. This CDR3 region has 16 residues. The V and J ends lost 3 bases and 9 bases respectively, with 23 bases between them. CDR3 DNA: TGCGCCAGCAGCTACGTCCCCCGGGGGGCAGGGAGAACGCAGTATTTT. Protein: CASSYVPRGAGRTQYF.

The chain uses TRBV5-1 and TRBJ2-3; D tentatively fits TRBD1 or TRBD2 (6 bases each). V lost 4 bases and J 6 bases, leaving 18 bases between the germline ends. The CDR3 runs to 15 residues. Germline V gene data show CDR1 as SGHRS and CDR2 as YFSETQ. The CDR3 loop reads CASSMGGLPPDTQYF. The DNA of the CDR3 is TGCGCCAGCAGCATGGGGGGCCTACCCCCGGATACGCAGTATTTT.

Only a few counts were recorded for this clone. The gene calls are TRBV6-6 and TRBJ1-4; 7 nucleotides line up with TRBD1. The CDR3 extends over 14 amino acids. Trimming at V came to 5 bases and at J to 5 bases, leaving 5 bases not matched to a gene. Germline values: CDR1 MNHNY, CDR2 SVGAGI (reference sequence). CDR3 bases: TGTGCCAGCAGTACCCAGGGACAGAATGAAAAACTGTTTTTT. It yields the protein CASSTQGQNEKLFF.